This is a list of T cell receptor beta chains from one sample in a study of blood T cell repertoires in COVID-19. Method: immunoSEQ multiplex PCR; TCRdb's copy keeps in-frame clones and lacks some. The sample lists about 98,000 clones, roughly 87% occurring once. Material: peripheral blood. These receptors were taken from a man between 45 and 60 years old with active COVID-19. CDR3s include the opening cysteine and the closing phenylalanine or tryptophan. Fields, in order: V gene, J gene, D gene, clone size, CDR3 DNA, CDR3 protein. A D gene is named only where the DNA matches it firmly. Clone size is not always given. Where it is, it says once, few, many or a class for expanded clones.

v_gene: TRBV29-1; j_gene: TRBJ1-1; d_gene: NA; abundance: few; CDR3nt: TGCAGCGTTTCAGGGGCTTTCTTT; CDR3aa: CSVSGAFF
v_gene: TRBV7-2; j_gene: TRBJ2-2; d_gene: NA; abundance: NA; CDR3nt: TGTGCCAGCAGCGCGCGGGGGCGCACCGGGGAGCTGTTTTTT; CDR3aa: CASSARGRTGELFF
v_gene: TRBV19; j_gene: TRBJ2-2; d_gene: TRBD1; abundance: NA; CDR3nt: TGTGCCAGTAGTCCAAGACAGGGGTACACCGGGGAGCTGTTTTTT; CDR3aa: CASSPRQGYTGELFF
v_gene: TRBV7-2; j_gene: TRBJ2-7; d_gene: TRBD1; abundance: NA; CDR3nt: TGTGCCAGCAATCCAAGCACCGGGACAGGGGGATACGAGCAGTACTTC; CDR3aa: CASNPSTGTGGYEQYF
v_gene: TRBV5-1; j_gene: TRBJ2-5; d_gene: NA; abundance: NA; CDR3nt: TGCGCCAGCAGCTTGACGGGAGTCCAAGAGACCCAGTACTTC; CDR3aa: CASSLTGVQETQYF
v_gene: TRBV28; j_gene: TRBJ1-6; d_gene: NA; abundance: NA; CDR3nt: TGTGCCAGCAGTCCGGACAGCCTCCTAAATAATTCACCCCTCCACTTT; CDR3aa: CASSPDSLLNNSPLHF
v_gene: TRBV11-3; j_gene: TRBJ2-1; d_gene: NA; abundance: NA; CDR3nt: TGTGCCAGCAGCGTGACTAGTTTTTCCTACAATGAGCAGTTCTTC; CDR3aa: CASSVTSFSYNEQFF
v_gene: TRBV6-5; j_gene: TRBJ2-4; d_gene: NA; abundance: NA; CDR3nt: TGTGCCAGCAGCCCGGAGCCCCGAGGCATTCAGTACTTC; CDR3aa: CASSPEPRGIQYF
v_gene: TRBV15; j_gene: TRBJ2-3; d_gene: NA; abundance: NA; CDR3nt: TGTGCCACCAGCAGAGACATGGGGCCAGATACGCAGTATTTT; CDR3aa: CATSRDMGPDTQYF
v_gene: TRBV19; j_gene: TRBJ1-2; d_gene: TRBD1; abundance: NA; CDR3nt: TGTGCCAGTAGAGCTCAGGGGGCGCGCTATGGCTACACCTTC; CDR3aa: CASRAQGARYGYTF
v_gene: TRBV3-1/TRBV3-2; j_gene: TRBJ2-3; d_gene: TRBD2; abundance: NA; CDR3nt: TGTGCCAGCAGTCAACTAAAGCGGGGAGGCGGGCGGTATTTT; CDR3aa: CASSQLKRGGGRYF
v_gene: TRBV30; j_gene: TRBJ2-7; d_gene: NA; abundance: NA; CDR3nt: TGTGCCTGGAGTGTAAAGGGGATCCCCTACGAGCAGTACTTC; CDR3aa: CAWSVKGIPYEQYF
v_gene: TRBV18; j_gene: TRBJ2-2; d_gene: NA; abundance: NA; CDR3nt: TGTGCCAGCTCACACCCGGGACTCACCATAACCGGGGAGCTGTTTTTT; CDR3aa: CASSHPGLTITGELFF
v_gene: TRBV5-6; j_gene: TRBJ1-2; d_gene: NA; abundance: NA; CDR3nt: TGTGCCAGCAGTTCGATCGGGTCTAACTATGGCTACACCTTC; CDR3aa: CASSSIGSNYGYTF
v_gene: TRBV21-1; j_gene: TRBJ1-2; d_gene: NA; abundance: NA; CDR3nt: TGTGCCAGCACCGTCAGGGGTGGCAGCCGAAAAAATGGCTACACCTTC; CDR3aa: CASTVRGGSRKNGYTF
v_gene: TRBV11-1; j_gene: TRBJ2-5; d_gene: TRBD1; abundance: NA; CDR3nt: TGTGCCAGCACCGAGCTGGACAGGGGGGGAGAGACCCAGTACTTC; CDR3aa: CASTELDRGGETQYF
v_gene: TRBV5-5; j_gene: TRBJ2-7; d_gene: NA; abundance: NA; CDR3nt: TGTGCCAGCAGCCGGGACTTAGACTACGAGCAGTACTTC; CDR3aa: CASSRDLDYEQYF
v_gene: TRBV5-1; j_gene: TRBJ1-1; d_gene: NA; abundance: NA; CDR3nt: TGCGCCAGCAAGGCGGGGGGGAAGTACACTGAAGCTTTCTTT; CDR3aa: CASKAGGKYTEAFF
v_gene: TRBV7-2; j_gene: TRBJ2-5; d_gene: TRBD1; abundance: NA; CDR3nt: TGTGCCAGCAGCGGGGGACAGGGAGAGACCCAGTACTTC; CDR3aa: CASSGGQGETQYF
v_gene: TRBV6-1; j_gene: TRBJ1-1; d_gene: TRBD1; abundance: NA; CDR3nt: TGTGCCAGCAGTGACAACAGGGGGGGTGGCACTGAAGCTTTCTTT; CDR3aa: CASSDNRGGGTEAFF
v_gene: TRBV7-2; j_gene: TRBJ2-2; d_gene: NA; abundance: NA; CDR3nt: TGTGCCAGCAGCCCCCGGTCGGCCGGGGAGCTGTTTTTT; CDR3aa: CASSPRSAGELFF
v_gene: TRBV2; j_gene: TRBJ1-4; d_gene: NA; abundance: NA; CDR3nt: TGTGCCAGCAGTTACGGCCCAACCGGGGGGGATGAAAAACTGTTTTTT; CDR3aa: CASSYGPTGGDEKLFF
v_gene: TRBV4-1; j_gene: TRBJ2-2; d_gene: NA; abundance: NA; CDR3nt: TGCGCCAGCAGCCAAGATCCGGGGTTGCCTTCCGGGGAGCTGTTTTTT; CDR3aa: CASSQDPGLPSGELFF
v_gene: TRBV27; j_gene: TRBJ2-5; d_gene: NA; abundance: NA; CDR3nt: TGTGCCAGCAGTTTCTCGGTGACCGGCGGGGCCTTACTCCAAGAGACCCAGTACTTC; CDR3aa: CASSFSVTGGALLQETQYF
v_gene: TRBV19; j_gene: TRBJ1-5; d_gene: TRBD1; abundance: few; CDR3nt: TGTGCCAGTAGACCCGGGACAGCGGATCAGCCCCAGCATTTT; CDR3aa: CASRPGTADQPQHF
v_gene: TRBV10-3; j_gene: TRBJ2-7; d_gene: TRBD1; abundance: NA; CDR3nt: TGTGCCATCAGCGGGACAGGGACCCCCTACGAGCAGTACTTC; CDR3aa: CAISGTGTPYEQYF
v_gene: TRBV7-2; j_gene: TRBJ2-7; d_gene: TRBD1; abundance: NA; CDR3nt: TGTGCCAGCAGCCGGGGACAGACCTACGAGCAGTACTTC; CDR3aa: CASSRGQTYEQYF
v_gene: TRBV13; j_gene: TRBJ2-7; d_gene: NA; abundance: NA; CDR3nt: TGTGCCAGCAGCTTAGGGGGACTTTCCTACGAGCAGTACTTC; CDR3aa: CASSLGGLSYEQYF
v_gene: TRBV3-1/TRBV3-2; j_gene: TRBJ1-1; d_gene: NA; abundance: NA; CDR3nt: TGTGCCAGCAGCCAAGAGGGACTCGCGGGGGAAGCTTTCTTT; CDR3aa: CASSQEGLAGEAFF
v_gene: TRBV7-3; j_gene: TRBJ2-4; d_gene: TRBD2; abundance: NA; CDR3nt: TGTGCCAGCAGCCCTAGCGGGGAATACATTCAGTACTTC; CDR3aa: CASSPSGEYIQYF
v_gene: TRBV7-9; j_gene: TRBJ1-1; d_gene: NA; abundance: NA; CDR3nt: TGTGCCAGCAGCTCCCAGGGTCGAACTGAAGCTTTCTTT; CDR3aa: CASSSQGRTEAFF
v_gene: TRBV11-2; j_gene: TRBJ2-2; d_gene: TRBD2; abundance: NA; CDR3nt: TGTGCCAGCAGCTCCTGGACTAGCGGTGGCGGGGAGCTGTTTTTT; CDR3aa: CASSSWTSGGGELFF
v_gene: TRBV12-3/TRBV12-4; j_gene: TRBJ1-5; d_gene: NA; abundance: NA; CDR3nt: TGTGCCAGCAGTCCCCGCGGAGATCAGCCCCAGCATTTT; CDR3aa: CASSPRGDQPQHF
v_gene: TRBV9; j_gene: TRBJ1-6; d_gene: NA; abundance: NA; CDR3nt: TGTGCCAGCAGCGTATTGACAGCGGGTTCACCCCTCCACTTT; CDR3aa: CASSVLTAGSPLHF
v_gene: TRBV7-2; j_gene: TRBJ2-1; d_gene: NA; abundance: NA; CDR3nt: TGTGCCAGCAGCACCAACCGACAGGTCAATGAGCAGTTCTTC; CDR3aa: CASSTNRQVNEQFF
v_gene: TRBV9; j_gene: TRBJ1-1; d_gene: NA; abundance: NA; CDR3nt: TGTGCCAGTGGGAGGGAGCCGAACACTGAAGCTTTCTTT; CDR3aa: CASGREPNTEAFF
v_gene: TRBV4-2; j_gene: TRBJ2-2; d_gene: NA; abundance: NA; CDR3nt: TGTGCCAGCTCCGGGGGTAGTAGGACCGGGGAGCTGTTTTTT; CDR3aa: CASSGGSRTGELFF
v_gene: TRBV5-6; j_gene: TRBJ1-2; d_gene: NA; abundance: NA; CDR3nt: TGTGCCAGCAGCTCACAGGAATCTAACTATGGCTACACCTTC; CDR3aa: CASSSQESNYGYTF
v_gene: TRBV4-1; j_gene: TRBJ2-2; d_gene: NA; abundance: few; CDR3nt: TGCGCCAGCAGCCGTAGCGCCGGGGAGCTGTTTTTT; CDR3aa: CASSRSAGELFF
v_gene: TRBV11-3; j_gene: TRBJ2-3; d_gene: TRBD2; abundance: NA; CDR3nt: TGTGCCAGCAGCTCGACTAGCGGGCGAGATACGCAGTATTTT; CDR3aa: CASSSTSGRDTQYF
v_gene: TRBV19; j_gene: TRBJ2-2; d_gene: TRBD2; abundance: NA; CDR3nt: TGTGCCAGTAAAAAACTCCTAGCGGGGGGGCCCGGGGAGCTGTTTTTT; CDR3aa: CASKKLLAGGPGELFF
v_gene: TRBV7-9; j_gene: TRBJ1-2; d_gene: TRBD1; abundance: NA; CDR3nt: TGTGCCAGCAGCCCAGGGGGGTACTATGGCTACACCTTC; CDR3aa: CASSPGGYYGYTF
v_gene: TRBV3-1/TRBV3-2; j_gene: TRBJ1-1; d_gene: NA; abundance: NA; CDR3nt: TGTGCCAGCAACCAGCTCGGTAGTAACACTGAAGCTTTCTTT; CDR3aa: CASNQLGSNTEAFF
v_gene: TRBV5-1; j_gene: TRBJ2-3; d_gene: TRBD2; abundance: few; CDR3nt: TGCGCCAGCAGCCCCGTAGCGGGGGGGCCGATAACAGATACGCAGTATTTT; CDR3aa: CASSPVAGGPITDTQYF
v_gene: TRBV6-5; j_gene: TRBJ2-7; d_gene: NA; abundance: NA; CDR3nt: TGTGCCAGCAGTTCGGACGGGATAGGCTCCTACGAGCAGTACTTC; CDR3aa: CASSSDGIGSYEQYF
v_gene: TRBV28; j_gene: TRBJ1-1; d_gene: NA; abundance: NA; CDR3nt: TGTGCCAGCAGTCGGGACACTGAAGCTTTCTTT; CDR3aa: CASSRDTEAFF
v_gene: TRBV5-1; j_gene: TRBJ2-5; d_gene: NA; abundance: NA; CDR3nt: TGCGCCACCTCCATGGGGGCGCGGGAGACCCAGTACTTC; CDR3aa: CATSMGARETQYF
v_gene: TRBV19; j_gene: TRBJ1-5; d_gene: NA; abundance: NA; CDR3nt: TGTGCCAGTACCCCGGACAGAAATCAGCCCCAGCATTTT; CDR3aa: CASTPDRNQPQHF
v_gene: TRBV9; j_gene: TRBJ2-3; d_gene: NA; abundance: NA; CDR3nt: TGTGCCAGCAGCGTAGGGGGCGGGATCAGGGATACGCAGTATTTT; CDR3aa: CASSVGGGIRDTQYF
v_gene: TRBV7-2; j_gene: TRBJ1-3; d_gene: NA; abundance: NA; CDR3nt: TGTGCCAGCAGCACGACCCAGGGGAAGGCAAACACCATATATTTT; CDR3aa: CASSTTQGKANTIYF
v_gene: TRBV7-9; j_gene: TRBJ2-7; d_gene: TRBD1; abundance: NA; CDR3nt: TGTGCCAGCAGCCAGGGACAGTTCAGCTCCTACGAGCAGTACTTC; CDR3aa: CASSQGQFSSYEQYF
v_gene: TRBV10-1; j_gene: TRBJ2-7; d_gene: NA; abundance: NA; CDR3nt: TGCGCCAGCAGTGAGTCGGGCAGGGTGGACTACGAGCAGTACTTC; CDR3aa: CASSESGRVDYEQYF
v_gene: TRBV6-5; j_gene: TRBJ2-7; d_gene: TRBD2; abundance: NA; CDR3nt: TGTGCCAGCAGTTACGGGCGGGGGGGTTCCTACGAGCAGTACTTC; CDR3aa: CASSYGRGGSYEQYF
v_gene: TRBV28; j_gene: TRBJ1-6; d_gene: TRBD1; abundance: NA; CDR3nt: TGTGCCAGCAGGGCCCGGGGACAGGGGGCTTATTCACCCCTCCACTTT; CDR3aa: CASRARGQGAYSPLHF
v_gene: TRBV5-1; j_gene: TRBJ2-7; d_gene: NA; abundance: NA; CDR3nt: TGCGCCAGCAGCCCAATTCCCAGTGGAGAATCCTACGAGCAGTACTTC; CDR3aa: CASSPIPSGESYEQYF
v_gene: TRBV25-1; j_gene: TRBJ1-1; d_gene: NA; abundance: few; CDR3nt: TGTGCCAGCAGTGAATACGGAAGGGAGACGGACACTGAAGCTTTCTTT; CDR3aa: CASSEYGRETDTEAFF
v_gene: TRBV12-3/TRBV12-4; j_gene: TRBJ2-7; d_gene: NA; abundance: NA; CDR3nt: TGTGCCAGCAGTTTGGCAGACTACGAGCAGTACTTC; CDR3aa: CASSLADYEQYF
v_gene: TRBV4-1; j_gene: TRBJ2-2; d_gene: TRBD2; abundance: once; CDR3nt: TGCGCCAGCAGCCAAGAAGGGACTAGCGGGGGGTACTCTTTTACCGGGGAGCTGTTTTTT; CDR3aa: CASSQEGTSGGYSFTGELFF